Below are 31 T cell receptor beta chains sequenced from a single sample in a study of early T cells in non-severe SARS-CoV-2 infection. TCRdb fed the 5' RACE reads into MiXCR, producing one record per CDR3 protein. The repertoire holds tens of thousands of distinct CDR3 sequences, with more than 13% as singletons. What was sequenced was whole blood. The receptors were sampled from an adult who was a healthcare worker with PCR-confirmed SARS-CoV-2 infection or an uninfected control (not recorded which).

This clonotype occurred a few times. V usage is TRBV11-2 and J usage is TRBJ1-1; 8 nucleotides line up with TRBD1. Germline CDR1 reads SGHAT; CDR2 reads FQNNGV. This CDR3 contains 14 residues. V lost 2 bases to trimming and J lost 1 base; unmatched junction nucleotides: 0. The CDR3 DNA reads TGTGCCAGCAGCTTACAGGGGGCGAACACTGAAGCTTTCTTT. Protein: CASSLQGANTEAFF.

This chain links TRBV5-4 with TRBJ2-7; either TRBD1 or TRBD2 may fit D (5 bases each). Germline values: CDR1 SGHNT, CDR2 YYREEE (reference sequence). With 10 bases removed from V and 2 bases from J, the gap between germline ends came to 13 bases. The CDR3 has 12 residues. CDR3 residues: CAYIVGPYEQYF. CDR3 DNA sequence: TGTGCCTACATAGTGGGACCCTACGAGCAGTACTTC.

The genes are TRBV12-3 or TRBV12-4 and TRBJ2-7; TRBD2 aligns across 8 bases. J was trimmed by 6 bases and V by 3 bases; bases with no gene match: 10. This CDR3 spans 15 amino acids. The CDR3, as DNA: TGTGCCAGCAGTTTTTTTGGGACTAGGCACAGCGAGCAGTACTTC. This encodes CASSFFGTRHSEQYF.

The sample holds a few counts of this clonotype. This rearrangement joins TRBV28 to TRBJ2-7; the D call may be TRBD1 or TRBD2 (5 bases each). Germline V gene lookup returns CDR1 MDHEN and CDR2 SYDVKM. Between the trimmed V and J ends, which lost 4 bases and 3 bases, there was a span of 10 bases. The CDR3 is 13 amino acids. CDR3 nucleotide sequence: TGTGCCAGCAGTTCCGGGACCTTCTACGAGCAGTACTTC. Translated: CASSSGTFYEQYF.

There are a few counts of this clonotype. The genes are TRBV29-1 and TRBJ2-1, with TRBD2 matching over 8 bases. The length of the CDR3 is 13 residues. The V and J ends lost 2 bases and 8 bases, in that order; junction bases with no gene match: 5. Germline V gene data show CDR1 as SQVTM and CDR2 as ANQGSEA. The DNA of the CDR3 is TGCAGCGTTGAAAAAGCGGGAGTACATGAGCAGTTCTTC. Its translation: CSVEKAGVHEQFF.

This clonotype has at least ten counts. The rearrangement links TRBV7-8 to TRBJ2-3; 8 nucleotides agree with TRBD2. V lost 5 bases to trimming and J lost 3 bases; unmatched junction nucleotides: 7. Per the germline V gene, CDR1 is SGHVS and CDR2 is FQNEAQ. The CDR3 has 15 amino acids. This CDR3 reads CASSPVGGGTDTQYF. The CDR3, as DNA: TGTGCCAGCAGCCCAGTTGGCGGGGGGACAGATACGCAGTATTTT.

The chain has TRBV5-5 and TRBJ2-7; D is unresolved. Germline V gives CDR1 SGHKS, CDR2 YYEKEE (reference sequence). Trimming pared 2 bases from V and 3 bases from J, leaving 18 bases between. The CDR3 runs to 16 residues. CDR3 region: CASSFSRPQWYYEQYF. DNA of the CDR3: TGTGCCAGCAGCTTCTCCCGACCTCAGTGGTACTACGAGCAGTACTTC.

The chain uses TRBV25-1 and TRBJ2-1; 8 bases are a match to TRBD1. The CDR3 runs to 15 residues. V lost 7 bases to trimming and J lost 0 bases; unmatched junction nucleotides: 5. Germline-derived CDR1 and CDR2 are MGHDK and SYGVNS. The CDR3 loop reads CASNQQGGSYNEQFF. The CDR3 DNA follows: TGTGCCAGCAACCAACAGGGGGGCTCCTACAATGAGCAGTTCTTC.

This clonotype has a handful of counts. The chain links TRBV12-3 or TRBV12-4 to TRBJ1-4; possibly TRBD1 for D (5 bases). The germline V and J ends were trimmed by 3 bases and 5 bases, with 10 bases remaining between them. The CDR3 length is 14 residues. Here the CDR3 reads CASSFGGSNEKLFF. As DNA, the CDR3 is TGTGCCAGCAGTTTCGGGGGGAGCAATGAAAAACTGTTTTTT.

In this sample, this clonotype turned up a few times. The chain couples TRBV18 to TRBJ1-3, with 8 bases lining up with TRBD1. This CDR3 spans 16 amino acids. Germline V lookup: CDR1 KGHSH, CDR2 LQKENI. V was clipped by 2 bases and J by 8 bases; unmatched bases: 11. The CDR3 DNA sequence: TGTGCCAGCTCACCAACGGCCGGACAGGGCGTAGACACCATATATTTT. This codes for CASSPTAGQGVDTIYF.

The chain links TRBV29-1 to TRBJ1-2, with D possibly being TRBD1 (5 bases). From germline, CDR1 is SQVTM and CDR2 ANQGSEA. Trimming stripped 4 bases from V and 4 bases from J, with 10 bases between. The CDR3 has 12 amino acids. The CDR3 DNA sequence: TGCAGCGTTGGGGACGGTTCCTATGGCTACACCTTC. As protein: CSVGDGSYGYTF.

Only a few counts were recorded for this clonotype. The chain couples TRBV15 to TRBJ2-1; 10 nucleotides line up with TRBD2. Germline CDR1 is LNHNV and CDR2 is YYDKDF (reference sequence). This CDR3 comprises 16 residues. Trimming removed 0 bases from V and 5 bases from J; junction bases left unmatched: 4. The DNA of the CDR3 is TGTGCCACCAGCAGAGATACTAGCGGGATAAACAATGAGCAGTTCTTC. This encodes CATSRDTSGINNEQFF.

V and J are TRBV6-6 and TRBJ2-7, with D possibly TRBD1 on 6 matching bases. With 5 bases removed from V and 4 bases from J, the gap between germline ends came to 12 bases. The CDR3 length is 13 residues. The germline CDR1 and CDR2 sequences are MNHNY and SVGAGI (reference sequence). The chain's CDR3 is CASSGTSPYEQYF. The CDR3 bases are TGTGCCAGCAGTGGGACATCACCTTACGAGCAGTACTTC.

Regarding this clonotype: This may stem from a read error, because a much larger clone lies one nucleotide away. The J gene is TRBJ1-1, the V gene TRBV5-6; tentative D call: TRBD1 (5 bases). Germline V gene lookup returns CDR1 SGHDT and CDR2 YYEEEE. This CDR3 has 14 amino acids. CDR3 DNA sequence: TGTGCCAGCAGCTTGACAGGCATGAACACTGAAGCTCTCTTT. Its protein product is CASSLTGMNTEALF.

Many counts were recorded for this clonotype. V and J are TRBV28 and TRBJ1-2; the D gene is possibly TRBD1 (5 bases). This CDR3 has 14 residues. The germline V and J ends were trimmed by 2 bases and 3 bases, with 10 bases remaining between them. Germline lookup yields CDR1 MDHEN and CDR2 SYDVKM. CDR3 sequence reads: CASSLRGWDYGYTF. The CDR3 DNA follows: TGTGCCAGCAGTTTAAGGGGATGGGACTATGGCTACACCTTC.

The chain is built from TRBV6-1 and TRBJ2-1; 7 nucleotides agree with TRBD2. Looked up from germline, CDR1 is MNHNS and CDR2 is SASEGT. This CDR3 contains 12 residues. The J segment lost 5 bases and the V segment lost 8 bases, leaving 3 bases of the junction unmatched. As DNA, the CDR3 is TGTGCCAGCGGGAGCGGGAACAATGAGCAGTTCTTC. Its translation is CASGSGNNEQFF.

The V and J genes are TRBV9 and TRBJ2-3; no clear D gene. Trimming stripped 0 bases from V and 4 bases from J, with 3 bases between. CDR1 and CDR2 from the germline V gene are SGDLS and YYNGEE. The CDR3 contains 12 residues. The CDR3 protein is CASSVAADTQYF. DNA of the CDR3: TGTGCCAGCAGCGTAGCAGCAGATACGCAGTATTTT.

This clonotype occurred once. This chain connects TRBV5-6 to TRBJ2-1; D is perhaps TRBD1 (5 bases). Germline loops: CDR1 SGHDT, CDR2 YYEEEE. Trimming shortened V by 1 base and J by 6 bases, and 11 bases separated the two germline ends. The CDR3 runs to 14 residues. This CDR3 is CASSLSGQGNEQFF. The DNA of the CDR3 is TGTGCCAGCAGCTTGTCTGGGCAGGGCAATGAGCAGTTCTTC.

This clonotype was seen at least ten times. The chain recombines TRBV27 with TRBJ2-3; D gene ambiguous. V lost 1 base to trimming and J lost 1 base, with 3 bases between them. This CDR3 is built from 13 residues. Germline lookup yields CDR1 MNHEY and CDR2 SMNVEV (reference sequence). This chain's CDR3 is CASSLYGTDTQYF. The CDR3, as DNA: TGTGCCAGCAGTTTATACGGCACAGATACGCAGTATTTT.

This clonotype was seen a few times. The chain recombines TRBV3-2 with TRBJ2-1; the table's D call, TRBD2, has no DNA check behind it. TRBV3-2 is annotated as a pseudogene. This CDR3 comprises 13 residues. CDR3 in amino acids: CASSQDYINEQFF. The DNA for the CDR3 is TGTGCCAGCAGCCAGGACTACATCAATGAGCAGTTCTTC.

This clonotype occurred many times. V is TRBV6-2 or TRBV6-3 and J is TRBJ2-5, with D hard to call. The V end was cut by 2 bases, the J end by 5 bases, with 12 bases between. CDR1 MNHEY and CDR2 SVGEGT come from the germline V gene. The CDR3 is 14 residues long. CDR3 in amino acids: CASSYHTLGETQYF. The DNA of the CDR3 is TGTGCCAGCAGTTACCACACCCTGGGCGAGACCCAGTACTTC.

This clonotype turned up a few times. The chain is built from TRBV20-1 and TRBJ2-3; D call uncertain. CDR1 is DFQATT, CDR2 SNEGSKA, per germline (reference sequence). Trimming pared 4 bases from V and 7 bases from J, leaving 6 bases between. This CDR3 comprises 10 residues. CDR3 protein: CSAILYTQYF. For the CDR3, the DNA is TGCAGTGCTATACTATATACGCAGTATTTT.

This rearrangement joins TRBV28 to TRBJ2-7; 7 nucleotides align to TRBD1. V lost 7 bases to trimming and J lost 4 bases; unmatched junction nucleotides: 10. CDR3 length: 14 residues. The V gene's germline CDR1 is MDHEN and CDR2 SYDVKM. In DNA, the CDR3 is TGTGCCAGCAAAATGGACAGGAGTCATTACGAGCAGTACTTC. Encoded protein: CASKMDRSHYEQYF.

This clonotype was observed many times. The genes are TRBV6-2 or TRBV6-3 and TRBJ2-7; 14 nucleotides match TRBD2. The CDR3 consists of 14 residues. Trimming at V came to 7 bases and at J to 7 bases, leaving 6 bases not matched to a gene. Germline V gene sequence: CDR1 MNHEY, CDR2 SVGEGT. CDR3 bases: TGTGCCAGCACCCCGGGACTAGCGGGAGTTGAGCAGTACTTC. This codes for CASTPGLAGVEQYF.

This clonotype was counted only a few times. The chain combines TRBV20-1 with TRBJ2-5; 7 nucleotides align to TRBD2. V gave up 6 bases and J gave up 7 bases; unmatched junction bases: 17. This CDR3 is built from 15 residues. Looked up from germline, CDR1 is DFQATT and CDR2 is SNEGSKA (reference sequence). The CDR3 protein is CSALNAGVPGATQYF. In nucleotides, the CDR3 is TGCAGTGCCCTCAACGCGGGAGTCCCCGGCGCGACCCAGTACTTC.

This clonotype was seen repeatedly, ten times or more. The V gene is TRBV10-2, the J gene TRBJ1-2; no clear D. V was clipped by 0 bases and J by 0 bases, with 8 bases between them. The length of the CDR3 is 15 residues. CDR1 and CDR2 from the germline V gene are WSHSY and SAAADI. CDR3 sequence reads: CASSESEDANYGYTF. The CDR3 nucleotides are TGCGCCAGCAGTGAGTCCGAGGATGCTAACTATGGCTACACCTTC.

There are a few counts of this clonotype. V usage is TRBV3-1 and J usage is TRBJ2-1, with D possibly being TRBD2 (6 bases). The length of the CDR3 is 16 residues. The V end was cut by 2 bases, the J end by 1 base, with 12 bases between. Germline loops: CDR1 LGHDT, CDR2 YNNKEL (reference sequence). CDR3 sequence: CASSQKSGLSYNEQFF. The CDR3 DNA reads TGTGCCAGCAGCCAAAAGAGCGGGTTGTCCTACAATGAGCAGTTCTTC.

This clonotype was seen more than once but under ten times. V and J are TRBV9 and TRBJ2-5; 9 nucleotides align to TRBD2. CDR1 SGDLS and CDR2 YYNGEE come from the germline V gene. The CDR3 is 13 amino acids. With V trimmed by 3 bases and J by 5 bases, 2 bases remained unmatched. CDR3 in amino acids: CASSGSGSETQYF. CDR3 DNA sequence: TGTGCCAGCAGCGGTAGCGGGAGCGAGACCCAGTACTTC.

This clonotype was observed a few times. The chain employs TRBV5-6 and TRBJ1-1; D gene uncertain. V gave up 2 bases and J gave up 1 base, with 12 bases separating them. CDR3 length: 15 residues. The germline V gene has CDR1 SGHDT and CDR2 YYEEEE. In nucleotides, the CDR3 is TGTGCCAGCAGCTTATATGGACTTACGAACACTGAAGCTTTCTTT. Translating it yields CASSLYGLTNTEAFF.

This clonotype was recorded many times. The genes are TRBV5-1 and TRBJ1-1; the match to TRBD1 covers 8 bases. Losses at the gene ends were 4 bases for V and 2 bases for J; bases not matched to a gene: 13. The germline gives CDR1 SGHRS, CDR2 YFSETQ. The CDR3 loop spans 17 amino acids. For the CDR3, the DNA is TGCGCCAGCAGCCCGACGCCCCCTGGGACAGGCAACACTGAAGCTTTCTTT. This sequence encodes CASSPTPPGTGNTEAFF.

This clonotype has a handful of counts. V is TRBV6-1 and J is TRBJ2-7; 7 bases align to TRBD2. V lost 1 base to trimming and J lost 0 bases; unmatched junction nucleotides: 0. This CDR3 region has 14 residues. The germline CDR1 and CDR2 sequences are MNHNS and SASEGT. The CDR3: CASSEGGGSYEQYF. The CDR3 DNA reads TGTGCCAGCAGTGAAGGGGGGGGCTCCTACGAGCAGTACTTC.